The clone carrying this T cell receptor beta chain was seen many times. Samples came from axillary lymph nodes draining the breast cancer. The sample is drawn from a study of breast tumors, draining lymph nodes, adjacent tissues. CDR1 and CDR2 (germline): DFQATT, SNEGSKA (reference sequence). Trimming left V 4 bases short and J 4 bases short, with 16 bases between. The CDR3 runs to 14 residues. TCRdb reprocessed the multiplex PCR reads with MiXCR, giving one entry per CDR3 protein. This sample has 200,000 to 300,000 distinct CDR3 sequences, with about 33% found just once. This clonotype was sampled from a female donor with breast cancer. Some clones in this sample may be carry-over from other donors' samples. The material sequenced was axillary lymph node tissue. This chain links TRBV20-1 with TRBJ2-5; D assignment may be TRBD1 or TRBD2 (5 bases each). The CDR3: CSANRGALGETQYF. The CDR3 DNA sequence: TGCAGTGCTAACCGGGGCGCCCTAGGAGAGACCCAGTACTTC.